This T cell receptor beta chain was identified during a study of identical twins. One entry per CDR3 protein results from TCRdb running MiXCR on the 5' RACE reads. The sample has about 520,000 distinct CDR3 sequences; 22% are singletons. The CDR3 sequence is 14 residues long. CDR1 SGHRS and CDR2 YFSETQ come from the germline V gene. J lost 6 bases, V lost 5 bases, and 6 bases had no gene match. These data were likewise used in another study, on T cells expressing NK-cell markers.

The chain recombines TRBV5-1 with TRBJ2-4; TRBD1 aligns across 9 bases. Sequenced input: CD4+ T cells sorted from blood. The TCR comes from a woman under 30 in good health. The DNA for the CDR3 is TGCGCCAGCAGGTCCGGGACAGGGAGAAACATTCAGTACTTC. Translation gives CASRSGTGRNIQYF.